This record concerns one TCR beta chain sequence. What it binds is unknown. This specimen comes from a study of siplizumab effects on memory and regulatory T cells. Data came from immunoSEQ multiplex PCR; TCRdb stores just in-frame clones and leaves some out. The sample lists about 100,000 clones; approximately 92% were seen once. The study, taken as a whole, reports: Naive T cells were seen as more diverse than memory cells and as major alloresponse contributors. Tregs proliferating in siplizumab cultures lacked confirmation of their suppressive function.

Germline CDR1 SGDLS, CDR2 YYNGEE. V shed 4 bases and J 2 bases; nucleotides not matched to a gene: 7. The CDR3 sequence is 15 residues long. The V gene is TRBV9, the J gene TRBJ2-3; 7 bases map to TRBD2. This receptor was obtained from a human donor in good health. The sequenced material came from CD4+ T cells sorted from blood. CDR3: CASSSGGGSTDTQYF. CDR3 DNA sequence: TGTGCCAGCAGCTCCGGGGGAGGGTCCACAGATACGCAGTATTTT.